Below are 15 T cell receptor beta chains sequenced from a single sample in a study of blood T cell repertoires in COVID-19. The repertoire was sequenced with immunoSEQ multiplex PCR; TCRdb's copy has only in-frame clones and lacks some. The table records under 350,000 clones, less than 90% of them present only once. The material sequenced was peripheral blood. The receptors come from a human donor in a cohort sampled during active COVID-19.

V is TRBV27 and J is TRBJ2-7; 7 positions match TRBD1. The V segment lost 7 bases and the J segment 4 bases; nucleotides outside the gene matches: 16. The CDR3 covers 16 residues. Per the germline V gene, CDR1 is MNHEY and CDR2 is SMNVEV (reference sequence). CDR3 region: CASTDSGGGLWYEQYF. CDR3 bases: TGTGCCAGCACGGACTCAGGGGGTGGCCTTTGGTACGAGCAGTACTTC.

This chain joins TRBV19 and TRBJ1-5, with a tentative D call TRBD1 (6 bases). V was pared by 4 bases and J by 7 bases, with 20 bases between. This CDR3 region has 16 residues. Germline CDR1 reads LNHDA; CDR2 reads SQIVND (reference sequence). CDR3 DNA sequence: TGTGCCAGTAGTAAGGGGAGGGGGAGCGCCGAACAGCCCCAGCATTTT. It specifies CASSKGRGSAEQPQHF.

This clone was found a few times. This chain uses TRBV5-4 with TRBJ2-2; 14 bases fit TRBD2. V gave up 7 bases and J gave up 2 bases; unmatched junction bases: 1. The CDR3 length is 15 residues. Germline values: CDR1 SGHNT, CDR2 YYREEE (reference sequence). The CDR3 bases are TGTGCCAGCGGACTAGCGGGAGGTAACACCGGGGAGCTGTTTTTT. Translation gives CASGLAGGNTGELFF.

Concerning this clone itself: Additional DNA sequences in this sample encode the identical CDR3. The CDR3 bases are TGTGCCAGCAGTTACGGAGGGTCTGGGGCCAACGTCCTGACTTTC. This gives the protein CASSYGGSGANVLTF. The chain links TRBV6-2 or TRBV6-3 to TRBJ2-6; maybe TRBD2 (6 bases). Trimming stripped 2 bases from V and 1 base from J, with 6 bases between. The CDR3 covers 15 residues. Germline V gene lookup returns CDR1 MNHEY and CDR2 SVGEGT.

V and J are TRBV18 and TRBJ1-5; D unresolved. The V gene's germline CDR1 is KGHSH and CDR2 LQKENI. The CDR3 runs to 14 residues. Between the trimmed V and J ends, which lost 4 bases and 4 bases, there was a span of 11 bases. The CDR3 DNA reads as TGTGCCAGCTCACTTAACGGGGTGAATCAGCCCCAGCATTTT. Translation gives CASSLNGVNQPQHF.

The CDR3 sequence is CASSPNVRRGYTF. The CDR3 nucleotides are TGTGCCAGCAGTCCTAACGTCCGCAGGGGCTACACCTTC. The V call is TRBV6-5, the J call TRBJ1-2; no clear D gene. Per the germline V gene, CDR1 is MNHEY and CDR2 is SVGAGI. Trimming pared 5 bases from V and 8 bases from J, leaving 15 bases between. There are 13 residues in the CDR3.

V and J are TRBV28 and TRBJ1-1; 11 bases agree with TRBD1. Germline V lookup: CDR1 MDHEN, CDR2 SYDVKM. The CDR3 is 15 residues long. With 6 bases clipped from V and 6 bases from J, the junction kept 9 bases outside the gene matches. CDR3 nucleotide sequence: TGTGCCAGCAGCATCGGGACAGGGGGTCACCCTGAAGCTTTCTTT. Protein sequence: CASSIGTGGHPEAFF. The whole variable domain, remainder taken from reference TRBV28 and TRBJ1-1, is DVKVTQSSRYLVKRTGEKVFLECVQDMDHENMFWYRQDPGLGLRLIYFSYDVKMKEKGDIPEGYSVSREKKERFSLILESASTNQTSMYLCASSIGTGGHPEAFFGQGTRLTVV.

The V and J genes are TRBV5-1 and TRBJ1-1; TRBD1 agrees at 7 bases. The germline V gene has CDR1 SGHRS and CDR2 YFSETQ. V lost 1 base and J lost 8; bases outside the gene matches: 2. This CDR3 region has 12 residues. CDR3 residues: CASSLNRGEAFF. The CDR3 coding sequence is TGCGCCAGCAGCTTGAACAGGGGAGAAGCTTTCTTT.

This chain uses TRBV4-3 with TRBJ2-3; 14 bases are shared with TRBD2. Germline V gives CDR1 LGHNA, CDR2 YSLEER. J was trimmed by 4 bases and V by 4 bases; bases with no gene match: 13. The CDR3 totals 19 residues. The CDR3 DNA sequence: TGCGCCAGCAGCCCTCACATAGGGACTAGCGGGAGTTTGGCAGATACGCAGTATTTT. Translating gives CASSPHIGTSGSLADTQYF.

This chain joins TRBV6-6 and TRBJ1-1, with unresolved D. The CDR3 sequence is 12 residues long. The V gene lost 2 bases and the J gene lost 8 bases, with 9 bases spanning the gap. Germline CDR1 is MNHNY and CDR2 is SVGAGI (reference sequence). Written as DNA, the CDR3 is TGTGCCAGCAGTTACCCGGTCCAAGAAGCTTTCTTT. It specifies CASSYPVQEAFF.

J is TRBJ1-1 and V is TRBV19, with 7 bases matching TRBD1. With V trimmed by 3 bases and J by 2 bases, 6 bases remained unmatched. The CDR3 is made up of 15 amino acids. Per the germline V gene, CDR1 is LNHDA and CDR2 is SQIVND (reference sequence). The CDR3 is CASSISHRGNTEAFF. In DNA, the CDR3 is TGTGCCAGTAGTATTTCGCACAGGGGTAACACTGAAGCTTTCTTT. Filled out from reference TRBV19 and TRBJ1-1, the complete variable domain reads DGGITQSPKYLFRKEGQNVTLSCEQNLNHDAMYWYRQDPGQGLRLIYYSQIVNDFQKGDIAEGYSVSREKKESFPLTVTSAQKNPTAFYLCASSISHRGNTEAFFGQGTRLTVV.

Of note for this clone: An end of the junction differs from the germline gene, which may be a read error. The chain recombines TRBV11-2 with TRBJ1-2; no definite D call. CDR1 and CDR2 (germline): SGHAT, FQNNGV. The CDR3 spans 13 residues. The CDR3, as DNA: TGTGCCAGCAGTTTAGACCAGATCTATGGCTACACCTTC. This sequence encodes CASSLDQIYGYTF.

V is TRBV9 and J is TRBJ2-1; 15 bases align to TRBD2. Losses at the gene ends were 4 bases for V and 8 bases for J; bases not matched to a gene: 7. Germline CDR1 and CDR2: SGDLS and YYNGEE. The CDR3 has 16 residues. This CDR3 is CASSFGLAGGLDEQFF. The CDR3 DNA reads TGTGCCAGCAGCTTCGGACTAGCGGGAGGGCTCGATGAGCAGTTCTTC.

The gene calls are TRBV5-1 and TRBJ2-1, with D hard to call. CDR1 is SGHRS, CDR2 YFSETQ, per germline. Trimming removed 0 bases at V and 0 bases at J, with 7 bases between. The CDR3 is made up of 15 amino acids. In nucleotides, the CDR3 is TGCGCCAGCAGCTTGGTCCTTAGCTCCTACAATGAGCAGTTCTTC. Its protein is CASSLVLSSYNEQFF.

V is TRBV5-1 and J is TRBJ1-6; D is possibly TRBD1 (5 bases). Between the trimmed V and J ends, which lost 0 bases and 7 bases, there was a span of 14 bases. Germline V lookup: CDR1 SGHRS, CDR2 YFSETQ. The CDR3 sequence is 16 residues long. The CDR3 nucleotides are TGCGCCAGCAGCTTGGATACAGCGGGGACCAATTCACCCCTCCACTTT. Translation: CASSLDTAGTNSPLHF.